This T cell receptor (beta chain) was profiled in a study of T cell responses to AZD1222 COVID-19 vaccine. Study-level findings and limits: White British ancestry dominated among donors, who included more females, and clonal diversity was possibly underestimated. Spike-spanning, vaccine-associated CD4 TCRs were dominant at 160-218 and 743-854.

The method was immunoSEQ multiplex PCR; TCRdb's version includes in-frame clones alone and lacks a portion of them. The sample has approximately 100,000 clones, over 75% seen once. Trimming left V 5 bases short and J 4 bases short, with 15 bases between. The germline V gene encodes CDR1 SGHKS and CDR2 YYEKEE (reference sequence). The CDR3 loop spans 14 amino acids. With respect to this clone: The antigen is unknown.

The chain is built from TRBV5-5 and TRBJ1-2; weak D call: TRBD1 (5 bases). This sequence was found in an adult who received the AZD1222 COVID-19 vaccine. The source material was peripheral blood, sampled 28 days after the second AZD1222 dose. CDR3 residues: CASRFVGGSYGYTF. Here the CDR3 DNA reads TGTGCCAGCAGGTTCGTGGGGGGAAGCTATGGCTACACCTTC. Combining the CDR3 with reference TRBV5-5 and TRBJ1-2 gives the whole variable domain DAGVTQSPTHLIKTRGQQVTLRCSPISGHKSVSWYQQVLGQGPQFIFQYYEKEERGRGNFPDRFSARQFPNYSSELNVNALLLGDSALYLCASRFVGGSYGYTFGSGTRLTVV.